Reported below is one TCR beta chain. The data originate from a study of blood T cell repertoires in COVID-19. Overall study context: Acute-phase and convalescent COVID-19 samples originated in the United States, Italy and Spain.

The table came from immunoSEQ multiplex PCR; TCRdb's copy has only in-frame clones and leaves some out. Of more than 200,000 clones in the sample, roughly 90% were seen once. Individuals drawn from 24 US areas were roughly 18 to 95 years old. Participant reports of clinical history set cohort assignment. Recovered status applied to Cohort 3 donors who had two consecutive negative PCRs. It also applied to those with clearance or with symptom resolution. The CDR3 runs to 15 residues. Per the germline V gene, CDR1 is MNHEY and CDR2 is SMNVEV (reference sequence). Deletions cut 6 bases from V and 0 bases from J, with 12 bases between.

Source material: PBMCs or T cells enriched from blood (not recorded which). The TCR comes from a woman younger than 45 who had recovered from COVID-19. V and J are TRBV27 and TRBJ2-1; the D is unclear. DNA of the CDR3: TGTGCCAGCAGAATAGCCGAAAGCTCCTACAATGAGCAGTTCTTC. Protein product: CASRIAESSYNEQFF.